One sample yielded the 22 T cell receptor beta chains listed below, sequenced in a study of blood T cells in healthy people across ages. A second 7 to 11 cycle PCR used barcoded and J-beta primers. TCRdb fed the 5' RACE reads into MiXCR, producing one record per CDR3 protein. Of roughly 800,000 distinct CDR3 sequences in the sample, roughly 60% were seen once. The sample comprised blood. These receptors all stem from a man aged 25-40 years in good health.

This clonotype turned up a few times. V and J are TRBV20-1 and TRBJ2-7; tentative D call: TRBD2 (6 bases). Germline lookup yields CDR1 DFQATT and CDR2 SNEGSKA (reference sequence). V lost 3 bases, J lost 4 bases, and 19 bases lay in between. This CDR3 is 15 amino acids long. The chain's CDR3 is CSASLTGGGNYEQYF. Here the CDR3 DNA reads TGCAGTGCTAGCCTAACCGGGGGTGGTAATTACGAGCAGTACTTC.

The rearrangement joins TRBV29-1 to TRBJ1-2; D gene unclear. Germline CDR1 is SQVTM and CDR2 is ANQGSEA. V lost 7 bases to trimming and J lost 1 base, with 10 bases between them. There are 12 residues in the CDR3. The chain's CDR3 is CSGWGVNYGYTF. As DNA, the CDR3 is TGCAGCGGGTGGGGAGTTAACTATGGCTACACCTTC.

The chain couples TRBV7-2 to TRBJ2-7, with 8 nucleotides matching TRBD2. The germline V gene encodes CDR1 SGHTA and CDR2 FQGNSA. The CDR3 has 15 residues. Trimming cost V 5 bases and J 4 bases; bases outside gene matches: 10. The CDR3 loop reads CASSLSPGLVYEQYF. CDR3 nucleotides: TGTGCCAGCAGCCTTTCACCGGGACTAGTGTACGAGCAGTACTTC.

The gene calls are TRBV27 and TRBJ2-1; D is ambiguous. Germline CDR1 MNHEY, CDR2 SMNVEV (reference sequence). The V end lost 2 bases, the J end lost 0 bases, and 11 bases lay between the germline ends. The CDR3 loop spans 16 amino acids. The CDR3 region is CASSLRPFSSYNEQFF. The CDR3 nucleotides read TGTGCCAGCAGTTTACGGCCCTTCAGCTCCTACAATGAGCAGTTCTTC.

This chain uses TRBV3-1 with TRBJ2-5; D assignment may be TRBD1 or TRBD2 (5 bases each). The germline V gene encodes CDR1 LGHDT and CDR2 YNNKEL (reference sequence). V lost 1 base, J lost 9 bases, and 9 bases lay in between. The CDR3 runs 12 residues. The CDR3 DNA sequence: TGTGCCAGCAGCCAAGCGGGGCACTCCCAGTACTTC. Its translation: CASSQAGHSQYF.

In this sample, this clonotype turned up a few times. The chain has TRBV24-1 and TRBJ2-3, with D hard to call. Germline V gives CDR1 KGHDR, CDR2 SFDVKD. This CDR3 contains 14 residues. Trimming removed 3 bases from V and 2 bases from J, with 8 bases in between. CDR3 in DNA: TGTGCCACCAGTGATGGCTTGGCCACAGATACGCAGTATTTT. It translates to CATSDGLATDTQYF.

The count of this clonotype is one. The chain uses TRBV12-3 or TRBV12-4 and TRBJ1-4; TRBD1 matches 8 bases. J gave up 8 bases and V 6 bases, and 8 bases lay outside the gene matches. The CDR3 extends over 14 amino acids. CDR3 DNA: TGTGCCAGCAGGTCCGGGACAGGAGGCGAAAAACTGTTTTTT. It specifies CASRSGTGGEKLFF.

This clonotype has a handful of counts. The chain uses TRBV10-3 and TRBJ2-7, with TRBD2 identical over 7 bases. CDR3 length equals 13 residues. CDR1 is ENHRY, CDR2 SYGVKD, per germline. The junction had 8 bases not matched to a gene; V was cut back by 7 bases and J by 5 bases. CDR3 bases: TGTGCCATCACCCGTAGGGAGGGGAACGAGCAGTACTTC. Its translation: CAITRREGNEQYF.

The V gene is TRBV20-1, the J gene TRBJ1-2, with TRBD1 matching 7 bases. This CDR3 is 12 amino acids long. In germline, CDR1 is DFQATT, CDR2 SNEGSKA (reference sequence). Trimming at V came to 6 bases and at J to 5 bases, leaving 6 bases not matched to a gene. As DNA, the CDR3 is TGCAGTGCCGACGACAGGGCTTATGGCTACACCTTC. This codes for CSADDRAYGYTF.

The chain employs TRBV5-1 and TRBJ2-5; 7 bases line up with TRBD2. This CDR3 is built from 14 residues. Germline CDR1 and CDR2: SGHRS and YFSETQ. The V gene end was trimmed by 5 bases and the J gene end by 5 bases; junction bases not matched to a gene: 9. Here the CDR3 DNA reads TGCGCCAGCAGAATGGGGGGGACTGGGGAGACCCAGTACTTC. Protein: CASRMGGTGETQYF.

In its sample, this clonotype was seen a few times. J is TRBJ2-3 and V is TRBV4-2; TRBD1 might be the D (6 bases). Germline V lookup: CDR1 LGHNA, CDR2 YNFKEQ. This CDR3 is 15 amino acids long. V was trimmed by 0 bases and J by 2 bases, leaving 9 bases between them. The CDR3 DNA follows: TGTGCCAGCAGCCAAGATACAGGGTTCACAGATACGCAGTATTTT. Protein product: CASSQDTGFTDTQYF.

The chain uses TRBV4-2 and TRBJ2-7; 7 nucleotides match TRBD1. The CDR3 consists of 15 residues. The V gene's germline CDR1 is LGHNA and CDR2 YNFKEQ. Unmatched junction bases numbered 5, after V lost 0 bases and J lost 3 bases. The chain's CDR3 is CASSQDTGVNYEQYF. CDR3 DNA: TGTGCCAGCAGCCAAGATACAGGGGTTAACTACGAGCAGTACTTC.

The J gene is TRBJ2-2, the V gene TRBV6-1; 7 nucleotides match TRBD1. V dropped 6 bases and J dropped 4; count of bases not matched to a gene: 11. The length of the CDR3 is 16 residues. Germline CDR1 and CDR2: MNHNS and SASEGT. In nucleotides, the CDR3 is TGTGCCAGCAGGACGCCGGGACAGACAGTCACCGGGGAGCTGTTTTTT. It codes for CASRTPGQTVTGELFF.

V is TRBV5-1 and J is TRBJ2-1; D may match TRBD1 or TRBD2 (5 bases each). Germline CDR1 is SGHRS and CDR2 is YFSETQ. Trimming shortened V by 4 bases and J by 7 bases, and 12 bases separated the two germline ends. The CDR3 totals 13 residues. The CDR3 sequence is CASSEGLINEQFF. CDR3 nucleotides: TGCGCCAGCAGCGAGGGGTTGATAAATGAGCAGTTCTTC.

CDR3 amino acids: CASSVRLASDTQYF. The DNA for the CDR3 is TGTGCCAGCAGCGTCCGACTAGCTTCAGATACGCAGTATTTT. The chain couples TRBV9 to TRBJ2-3; TRBD2 matches 7 bases. This CDR3 is 14 amino acids long. The germline V gene encodes CDR1 SGDLS and CDR2 YYNGEE. The trim removed 2 bases at V and 4 bases at J, leaving 4 bases unmatched. The variable domain in full, completed from reference TRBV9 and TRBJ2-3, reads DSGVTQTPKHLITATGQRVTLRCSPRSGDLSVYWYQQSLDQGLQFLIQYYNGEERAKGNILERFSAQQFPDLHSELNLSSLELGDSALYFCASSVRLASDTQYFGPGTRLTVL.

The chain combines TRBV20-1 with TRBJ2-7; TRBD2 aligns across 9 bases. Germline CDR1 reads DFQATT; CDR2 reads SNEGSKA (reference sequence). V was pared by 6 bases and J by 2 bases, with 8 bases of the junction left unmatched. The CDR3 sequence is 14 residues long. The CDR3 nucleotides are TGCAGTGCCCCGCGTAGCGGGAGTACCTACGAGCAGTACTTC. It encodes CSAPRSGSTYEQYF.

This chain links TRBV15 with TRBJ2-3, with D uncertain. V dropped 5 bases and J dropped 2 bases, with 11 bases sitting between them. Germline CDR1 and CDR2: LNHNV and YYDKDF (reference sequence). The CDR3 runs 14 residues. The chain's CDR3 is CATSGNRLTDTQYF. The CDR3 DNA reads TGTGCCACCAGCGGGAACCGACTCACAGATACGCAGTATTTT.

Remarks on this clonotype: At one boundary the junction diverges from the germline segment, which might be a read error. This chain joins TRBV6-6 and TRBJ2-5, with D possibly matching TRBD1 (7 bases). The CDR3 is 14 residues long. In germline, CDR1 is MNHNY, CDR2 SVGAGI (reference sequence). In DNA, the CDR3 is TGTACCAGCAGGGGGGCAGGCGCTCAAGAGACCCAGTACTTC. Translated: CTSRGAGAQETQYF.

This clonotype was detected a few times. V and J are TRBV6-5 and TRBJ1-2, with D tentatively TRBD1 (6 bases). V was pared by 5 bases and J by 4 bases, with 14 bases between. Germline V gene data show CDR1 as MNHEY and CDR2 as SVGAGI. The CDR3 sequence is 14 residues long. The CDR3 DNA sequence: TGTGCCAGCAGTCCCGGGGGCACCCCCTATGGCTACACCTTC. Its translation: CASSPGGTPYGYTF.

The chain is built from TRBV20-1 and TRBJ1-6; D unclear. This CDR3 comprises 12 residues. Per the germline V gene, CDR1 is DFQATT and CDR2 is SNEGSKA (reference sequence). V lost 6 bases and J lost 10, with 13 bases in between. CDR3 sequence: CSAPGEGSPLHF. The CDR3 DNA is TGCAGTGCACCCGGGGAGGGCTCACCCCTCCACTTT.

V and J are TRBV29-1 and TRBJ1-3, with unresolved D. CDR3 length: 14 residues. Germline CDR1 reads SQVTM; CDR2 reads ANQGSEA. V was trimmed by 4 bases and J by 0 bases, leaving 10 bases between them. This CDR3 reads CSVGVSSSGNTIYF. The CDR3 DNA follows: TGCAGCGTTGGGGTCAGTAGCTCTGGAAACACCATATATTTT.

This clonotype was recorded a few times. The rearrangement joins TRBV11-1 to TRBJ2-3; D is uncertain. The CDR3 has 12 amino acids. Germline CDR1 SGHAT, CDR2 FQDESV (reference sequence). V was pared by 5 bases and J by 5 bases, with 8 bases between. CDR3 in DNA: TGTGCCAGCAGCCCGATCGGAGATACGCAGTATTTT. The encoded protein is CASSPIGDTQYF.